This T cell receptor (beta chain) was captured in a study of naive and memory T cell subsets. Germline assignment: CDR1 SGDLS and CDR2 YYNGEE. V lost 4 bases to trimming and J lost 5 bases; unmatched junction nucleotides: 11. The CDR3 runs 16 residues. Alpha and beta constant region primers primed reverse transcription for blood and skin samples. TCRdb re-called the 5' RACE reads through MiXCR, storing one row per CDR3 protein. Seen here are over 25,000 distinct CDR3 sequences, under 30% observed once, and the top ten hold over 1.5%. The count of this clonotype is one. Whole blood, around 2.5 ml, came from adult healthy volunteers.

The chain carries TRBV9 and TRBJ2-1; 8 bases align to TRBD2. This TCR was recovered from a female donor in good health. The CDR3 DNA is TGTGCCAGCAGCCCACAGGGCGGGAGGTCGGACAATGAGCAGTTCTTC. The encoded protein is CASSPQGGRSDNEQFF.